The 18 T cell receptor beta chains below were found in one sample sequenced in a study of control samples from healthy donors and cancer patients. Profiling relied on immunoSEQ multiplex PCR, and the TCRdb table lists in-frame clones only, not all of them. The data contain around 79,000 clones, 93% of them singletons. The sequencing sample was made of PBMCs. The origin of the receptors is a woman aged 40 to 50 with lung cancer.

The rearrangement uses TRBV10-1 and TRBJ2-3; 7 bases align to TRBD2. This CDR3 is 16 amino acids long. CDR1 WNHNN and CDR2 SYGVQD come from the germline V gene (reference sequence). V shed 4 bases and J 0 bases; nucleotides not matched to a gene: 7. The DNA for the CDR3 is TGCGCCAGCAGTGGAGCCACGGGGGGTAGCACAGATACGCAGTATTTT. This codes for CASSGATGGSTDTQYF.

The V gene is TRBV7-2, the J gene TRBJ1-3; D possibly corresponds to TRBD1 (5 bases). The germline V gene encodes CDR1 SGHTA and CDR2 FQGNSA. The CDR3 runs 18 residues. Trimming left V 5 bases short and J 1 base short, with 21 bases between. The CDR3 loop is CASSGEALVGVSGNTIYF. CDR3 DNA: TGTGCCAGCAGCGGAGAGGCCCTAGTGGGGGTTTCTGGAAACACCATATATTTT.

This CDR3 reads CASSDLRRALEAFF. The CDR3 DNA reads TGTGCCAGCAGTGATCTGAGGAGGGCCTTAGAAGCTTTCTTT. V gene TRBV6-1 combines with J gene TRBJ1-1; no definite D call. The V and J ends lost 3 bases and 8 bases respectively, with 16 bases between them. The length of the CDR3 is 14 residues. CDR1 MNHNS and CDR2 SASEGT come from the germline V gene.

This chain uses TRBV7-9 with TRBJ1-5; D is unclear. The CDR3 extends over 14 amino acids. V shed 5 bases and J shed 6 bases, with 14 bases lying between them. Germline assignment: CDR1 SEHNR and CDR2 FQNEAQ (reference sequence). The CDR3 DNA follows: TGTGCCAGCAGCGTAGATGTGGGAGTTCAGCCCCAGCATTTT. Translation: CASSVDVGVQPQHF.

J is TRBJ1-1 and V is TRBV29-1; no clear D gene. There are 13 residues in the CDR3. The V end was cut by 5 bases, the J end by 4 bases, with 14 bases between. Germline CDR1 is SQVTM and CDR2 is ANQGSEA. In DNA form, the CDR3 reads TGCAGCGTTCGCCCGGGAGCCCGCACTGAAGCTTTCTTT. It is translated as CSVRPGARTEAFF.

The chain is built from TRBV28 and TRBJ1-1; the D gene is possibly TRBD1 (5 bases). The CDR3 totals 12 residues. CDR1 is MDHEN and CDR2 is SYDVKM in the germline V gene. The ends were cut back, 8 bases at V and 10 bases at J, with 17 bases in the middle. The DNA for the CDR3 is TGTGCCAGCGCCCGGGGGGGGTGGCGAGCTTTCTTT. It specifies CASARGGWRAFF.

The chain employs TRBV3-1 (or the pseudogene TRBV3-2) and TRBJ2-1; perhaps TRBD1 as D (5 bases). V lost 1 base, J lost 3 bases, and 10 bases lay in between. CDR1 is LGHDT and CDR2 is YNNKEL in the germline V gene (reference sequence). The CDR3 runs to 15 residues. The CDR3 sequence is CASSQGGRFYNEQFF. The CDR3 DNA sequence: TGTGCCAGCAGCCAAGGGGGCAGGTTCTACAATGAGCAGTTCTTC.

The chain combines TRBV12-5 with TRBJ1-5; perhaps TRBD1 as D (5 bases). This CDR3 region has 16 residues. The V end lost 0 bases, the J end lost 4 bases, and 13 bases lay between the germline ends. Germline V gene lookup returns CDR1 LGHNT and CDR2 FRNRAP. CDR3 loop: CASGLVLGEGNQPQHF. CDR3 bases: TGTGCTAGTGGTTTGGTATTGGGCGAGGGGAATCAGCCCCAGCATTTT.

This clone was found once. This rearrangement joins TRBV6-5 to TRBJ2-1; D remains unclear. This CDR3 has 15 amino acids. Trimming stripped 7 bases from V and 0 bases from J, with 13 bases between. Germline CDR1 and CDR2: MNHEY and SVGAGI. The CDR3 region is CASNVYPSSYNEQFF. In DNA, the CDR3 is TGTGCCAGCAACGTCTACCCTAGCTCCTACAATGAGCAGTTCTTC.

In DNA, the CDR3 is TGTGCCAGCAGCCTGGGACAGTCCCGGAATGAGCAGTTCTTC. Protein sequence: CASSLGQSRNEQFF. The chain recombines TRBV9 with TRBJ2-1, with TRBD1 identical over 7 bases. CDR3 length: 14 amino acids. The V and J ends lost 4 bases and 7 bases, in that order; junction bases with no gene match: 8. The germline gives CDR1 SGDLS, CDR2 YYNGEE.

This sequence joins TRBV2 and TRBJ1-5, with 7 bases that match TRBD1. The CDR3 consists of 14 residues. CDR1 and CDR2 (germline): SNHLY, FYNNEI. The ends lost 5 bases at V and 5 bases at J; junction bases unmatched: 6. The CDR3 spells CASSKGGGDQPQHF. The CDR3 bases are TGTGCCAGCAGTAAAGGGGGCGGGGATCAGCCCCAGCATTTT.

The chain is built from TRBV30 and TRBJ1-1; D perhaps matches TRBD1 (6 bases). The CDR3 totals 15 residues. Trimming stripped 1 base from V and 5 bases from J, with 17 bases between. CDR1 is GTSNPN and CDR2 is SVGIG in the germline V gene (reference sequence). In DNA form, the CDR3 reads TGTGCCTGGAGTGGTTTAACAGGGAAAAAGACTGAAGCTTTCTTT. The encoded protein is CAWSGLTGKKTEAFF.

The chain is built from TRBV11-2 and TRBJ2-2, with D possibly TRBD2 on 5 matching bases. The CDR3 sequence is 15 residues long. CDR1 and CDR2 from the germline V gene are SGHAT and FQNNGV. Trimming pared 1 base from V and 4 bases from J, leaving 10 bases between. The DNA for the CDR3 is TGTGCCAGCAGCTTAGCGGGGTCGACCACCGGGGAGCTGTTTTTT. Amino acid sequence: CASSLAGSTTGELFF.

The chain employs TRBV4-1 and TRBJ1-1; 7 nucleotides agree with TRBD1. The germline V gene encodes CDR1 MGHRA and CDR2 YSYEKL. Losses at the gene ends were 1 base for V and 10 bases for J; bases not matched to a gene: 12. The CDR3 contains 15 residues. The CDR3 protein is CASSQGSRQGVVAFF. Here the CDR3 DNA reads TGCGCCAGCAGCCAAGGGTCGCGGCAGGGGGTCGTAGCTTTCTTT.

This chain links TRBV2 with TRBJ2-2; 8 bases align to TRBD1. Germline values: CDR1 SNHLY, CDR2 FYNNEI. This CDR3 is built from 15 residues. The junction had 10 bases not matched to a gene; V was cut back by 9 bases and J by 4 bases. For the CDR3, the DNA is TGTGCCAGTACGGACAGGGAAGATGGCACCGGGGAGCTGTTTTTT. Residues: CASTDREDGTGELFF.

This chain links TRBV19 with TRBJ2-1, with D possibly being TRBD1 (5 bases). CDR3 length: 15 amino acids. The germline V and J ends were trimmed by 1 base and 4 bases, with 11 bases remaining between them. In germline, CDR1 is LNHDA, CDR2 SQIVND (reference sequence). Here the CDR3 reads CASSIADNLYNEQFF. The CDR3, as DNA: TGTGCCAGTAGTATAGCGGACAACCTATACAATGAGCAGTTCTTC.

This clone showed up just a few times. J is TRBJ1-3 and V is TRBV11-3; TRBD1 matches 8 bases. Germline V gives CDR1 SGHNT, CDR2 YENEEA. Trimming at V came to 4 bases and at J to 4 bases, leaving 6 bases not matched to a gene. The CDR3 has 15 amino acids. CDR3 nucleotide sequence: TGTGCCAGCAGCTATACAGGGGGAACGGGAAACACCATATATTTT. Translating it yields CASSYTGGTGNTIYF.

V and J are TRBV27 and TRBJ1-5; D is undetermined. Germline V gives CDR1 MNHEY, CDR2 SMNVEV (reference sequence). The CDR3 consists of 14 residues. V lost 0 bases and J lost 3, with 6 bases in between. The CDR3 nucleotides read TGTGCCAGCAGTTTATCAGGATTCAATCAGCCCCAGCATTTT. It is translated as CASSLSGFNQPQHF.